The T cell receptor beta chain under discussion was sequenced for a study of T cell responses to AZD1222 COVID-19 vaccine. Per the germline V gene, CDR1 is SGDLS and CDR2 is YYNGEE. This CDR3 is 12 amino acids long. V was pared by 0 bases and J by 6 bases, with 3 bases between. Sequencing was performed with immunoSEQ multiplex PCR; in TCRdb, only in-frame clones are kept and a portion is missing. The profile shows fewer than 200,000 clones, approximately 94% of them singletons. Remarks on this clone: Its cognate antigen is unknown.

Study observations and caveats: At baseline, just 5 or 6 AZD1222 recipients tested seropositive. Among spike-specific TCRs, nearly half reportedly target unmutated variant regions.

The sequence was obtained from an adult who received the AZD1222 COVID-19 vaccine. Sample: peripheral blood, taken 28 days after the second AZD1222 dose. J is TRBJ1-4 and V is TRBV9, with unresolved D. In nucleotides, the CDR3 is TGTGCCAGCAGCGTAGGAGATGAAAAACTGTTTTTT. Its translation is CASSVGDEKLFF.